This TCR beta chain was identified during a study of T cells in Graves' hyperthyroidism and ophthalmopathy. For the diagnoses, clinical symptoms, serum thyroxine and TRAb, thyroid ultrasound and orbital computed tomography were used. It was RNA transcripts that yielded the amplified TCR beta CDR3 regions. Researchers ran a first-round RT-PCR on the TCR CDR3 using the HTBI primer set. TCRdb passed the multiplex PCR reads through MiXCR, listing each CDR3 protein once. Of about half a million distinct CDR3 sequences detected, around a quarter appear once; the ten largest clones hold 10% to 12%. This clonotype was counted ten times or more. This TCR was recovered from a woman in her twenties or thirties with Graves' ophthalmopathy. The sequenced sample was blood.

CDR3 amino acids: CASSLDRENTGELFF. The CDR3 region has the DNA TGCGCCAGCAGCTTAGACAGAGAGAACACCGGGGAGCTGTTTTTT. The chain has TRBV5-1 and TRBJ2-2; perhaps TRBD1 as D (5 bases). The germline V gene encodes CDR1 SGHRS and CDR2 YFSETQ. The V end was cut by 2 bases, the J end by 1 base, with 9 bases between. CDR3 size: 15 residues.